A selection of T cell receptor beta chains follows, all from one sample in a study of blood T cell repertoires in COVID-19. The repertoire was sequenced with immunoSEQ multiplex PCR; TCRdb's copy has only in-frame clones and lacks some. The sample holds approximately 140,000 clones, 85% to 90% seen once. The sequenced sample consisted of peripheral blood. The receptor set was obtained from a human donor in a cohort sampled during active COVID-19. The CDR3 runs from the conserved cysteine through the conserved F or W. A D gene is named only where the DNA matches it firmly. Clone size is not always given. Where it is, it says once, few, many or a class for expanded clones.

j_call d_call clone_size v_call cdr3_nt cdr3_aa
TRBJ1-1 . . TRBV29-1 TGCAGCGCCCAGGGAGGTATGTTTGGATCGGACACTGAAGCTTTCTTT CSAQGGMFGSDTEAFF
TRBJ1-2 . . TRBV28 TGTGCCACTGACAGTACGGGCGGCTACACCTTC CATDSTGGYTF
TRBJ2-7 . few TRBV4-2 TGTGCCAGCAGCGTCGGAACAGCTTCCGACGAGCAGTACTTC CASSVGTASDEQYF
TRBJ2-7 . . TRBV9 TGTGCCAGCAGCGTCGGGACTTCCTACGAGCAGTACTTC CASSVGTSYEQYF
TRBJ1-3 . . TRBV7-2 TGTGCCAGCAGCCTTCTGACAGGTCCCTCTGGAAACACCATATATTTT CASSLLTGPSGNTIYF
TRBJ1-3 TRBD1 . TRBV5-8 TGTGCCAGCAGCTTGGGGGACAGGGTCGGTGGAAACACCATATATTTT CASSLGDRVGGNTIYF
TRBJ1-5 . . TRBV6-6 TGTGCCAGCAGTTACACGGGGAGGAGACAGCCCCAGCATTTT CASSYTGRRQPQHF
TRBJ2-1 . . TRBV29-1 TGCAGCGTTTACGAGGGAGTTAGACGGAAGAAGCAGTTCTTC CSVYEGVRRKKQFF
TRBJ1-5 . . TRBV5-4 TGTGCCAGCAGCTTGGGAGGCGTGGCAGAGCCCCAGCATTTT CASSLGGVAEPQHF
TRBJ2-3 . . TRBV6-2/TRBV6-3 TGTGCCAGCAGTTCGGGGGGCCGCACAGATACGCAGTATTTT CASSSGGRTDTQYF
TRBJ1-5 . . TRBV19 TGTGCCAGTAGGGATCGGACAGTGAGCAATCAGCCCCAGCATTTT CASRDRTVSNQPQHF
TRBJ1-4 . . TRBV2 TGTGCCAGCAGGGTCGGAAGAGGTGGAGGTAATGAAAAACTGTTTTTT CASRVGRGGGNEKLFF
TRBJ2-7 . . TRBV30 TGTGCCTGGAGTGGGGGCAGGGTGGGCTACGAGCAGTACTTC CAWSGGRVGYEQYF
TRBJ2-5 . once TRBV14 TGTGCCAGCAGCCAAGGTTCGGGACTCCAAGAGACCCAGTACTTC CASSQGSGLQETQYF
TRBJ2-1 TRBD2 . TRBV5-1 TGCGCCAGCACGAGGGTCATAGCGGGACCATCCTACAATGAGCAGTTCTTC CASTRVIAGPSYNEQFF
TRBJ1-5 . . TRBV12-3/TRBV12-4 TGTGCCAGCCGTGGGGGGGGAAATCAGCCCCAGCATTTT CASRGGGNQPQHF
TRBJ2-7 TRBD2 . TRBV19 TGTGCCAGTAGTGCCTTCGTCGGGACTAGCGGGACCGAGCAGTACTTC CASSAFVGTSGTEQYF
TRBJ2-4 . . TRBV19 TGTGCCAGTAACCGCGGGGCCAAAAACATTCAGTACTTC CASNRGAKNIQYF
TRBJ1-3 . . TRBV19 TGTGCCAGTGTACACAGCTCTGGAAACACCATATATTTT CASVHSSGNTIYF
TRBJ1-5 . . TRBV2 TGTGCCAGCGCCAAACAGGGTACCCATCAGCCCCAGCATTTT CASAKQGTHQPQHF
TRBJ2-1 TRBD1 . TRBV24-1 TGTGCCACCAGCAGACAGGGAAATCCGGATGAGCAGTTCTTC CATSRQGNPDEQFF
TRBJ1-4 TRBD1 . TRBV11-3 TGTGCCAGCAGCTTAGGGGGTTGGGAACTAGGCCAGGGGGCAGGGGAAAAACTGTTTTTT CASSLGGWELGQGAGEKLFF
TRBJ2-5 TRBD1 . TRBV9 TGTGCCAGCAGCGTGCATTTCGGGACAGGGTCTCAAGAGACCCAGTACTTC CASSVHFGTGSQETQYF
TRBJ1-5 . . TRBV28 TGTGCCAGCAGTACTTTGGGGGAGGGCAATCAGCCCCAGCATTTT CASSTLGEGNQPQHF
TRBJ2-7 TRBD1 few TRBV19 TGTGCCAGTAGTCCGGGACAGGGGCGGTACGAGCAGTACTTC CASSPGQGRYEQYF
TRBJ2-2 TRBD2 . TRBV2 TGTGCCAGCAGTCTGACTAGCGGGTCAAACACCGGGGAGCTGTTTTTT CASSLTSGSNTGELFF
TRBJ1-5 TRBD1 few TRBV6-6 TGTGCCAGCAGTTACGGACAGGGGAATCAGCCCCAGCATTTT CASSYGQGNQPQHF
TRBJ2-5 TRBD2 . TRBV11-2 TGTGCCAGCAGCTTAGGCGGGGGGGTGAGAGAGACCCAGTACTTC CASSLGGGVRETQYF
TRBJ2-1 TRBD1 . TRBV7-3 TGTGCCAGCAGCCAAACAGGGGGCCCCAACAATGAGCAGTTCTTC CASSQTGGPNNEQFF
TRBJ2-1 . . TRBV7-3 TGTGCCAGCAGCTTCGGCCCGCGGGGATTTCACAATGAGCAGTTCTTC CASSFGPRGFHNEQFF
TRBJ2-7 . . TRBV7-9 TGTGCCAGCGGCCCTTCGTGGGGGGATTACGAGCAGTACTTC CASGPSWGDYEQYF
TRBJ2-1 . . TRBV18 TGTGCCAGCTCACCAGGACTATTAAAAGACAATGAGCAGTTCTTC CASSPGLLKDNEQFF
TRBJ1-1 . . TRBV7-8 TGTGCCAGCAGCTCCCCCCGGGGGGGTGTGAACACTGAAGCTTTCTTT CASSSPRGGVNTEAFF
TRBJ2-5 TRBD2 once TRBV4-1 TGCGCCAGCAGCCCCCCAGGAAGCGGGACCCTCGAGGGGACCCAAGAGACCCAGTACTTC CASSPPGSGTLEGTQETQYF
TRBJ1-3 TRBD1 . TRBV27 TGTGTCAGCGCCGGGACAGAGTCTTCTGGAAACACCATATATTTT CVSAGTESSGNTIYF
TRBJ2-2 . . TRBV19 TGTGCCAGTAGTATCCTAGGGGCGCGGCACACCGGGGAGCTGTTTTTT CASSILGARHTGELFF
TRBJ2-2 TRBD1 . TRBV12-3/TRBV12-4 TGTGCCAGCAGCACAGGGGGCACGGAGCTGTTTTTT CASSTGGTELFF
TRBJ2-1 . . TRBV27 TGTGCCAGCAGTTTACCCCCGACAGGTGGCGCTGGCAATGAGCAGTTCTTC CASSLPPTGGAGNEQFF
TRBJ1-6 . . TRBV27 TGTGCCAGCAGTTTATCGGGGGGGGGAGGGTCACCCCTCCACTTT CASSLSGGGGSPLHF
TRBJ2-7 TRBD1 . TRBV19 TGTGCCAGTAGTACAGGGGACAGCCACTCCTACGAGCAGTACTTC CASSTGDSHSYEQYF